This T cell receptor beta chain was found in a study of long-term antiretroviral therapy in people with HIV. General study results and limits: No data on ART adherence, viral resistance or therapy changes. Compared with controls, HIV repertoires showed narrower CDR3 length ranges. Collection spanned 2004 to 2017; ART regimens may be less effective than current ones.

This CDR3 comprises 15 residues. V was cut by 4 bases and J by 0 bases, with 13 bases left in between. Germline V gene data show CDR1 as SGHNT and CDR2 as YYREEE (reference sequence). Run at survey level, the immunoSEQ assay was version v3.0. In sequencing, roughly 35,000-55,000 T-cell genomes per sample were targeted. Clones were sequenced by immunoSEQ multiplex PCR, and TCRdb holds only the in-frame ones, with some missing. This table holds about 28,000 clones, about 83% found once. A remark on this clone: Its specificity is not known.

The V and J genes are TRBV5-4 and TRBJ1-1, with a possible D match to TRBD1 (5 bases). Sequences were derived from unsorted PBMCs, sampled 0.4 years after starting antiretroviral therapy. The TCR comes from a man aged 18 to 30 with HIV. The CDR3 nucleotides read TGTGCCAGCAGCCCAACGCGGGGACTGAACACTGAAGCTTTCTTT. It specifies CASSPTRGLNTEAFF.